Below are 21 T cell receptor beta chains sequenced from a single sample in a study of T-cell reconstitution after alpha-beta-depleted transplantation in children. Unique molecular identifiers were incorporated during preparation of the TCRbeta library. Using its own MiXCR run on the PCR reads, TCRdb lists one record per CDR3 protein. The sample gives 250,000 to 300,000 distinct CDR3 sequences, more than 9% of which show up once; 20% to 30% is in the top ten. The material sequenced was peripheral blood, taken 180 days after TCRalphabeta/CD19-depleted stem cell transplant. The source is a male patient aged 2 to 10 who had a stem cell transplant for chronic granulomatous disease, so the T cells may come from the graft donor.

This clonotype was seen ten or more times. The rearrangement joins TRBV29-1 to TRBJ1-1, with D unresolved. The CDR3 contains 15 residues. Trimming removed 3 bases from V and 0 bases from J, with 14 bases in between. CDR1 is SQVTM and CDR2 is ANQGSEA in the germline V gene. The CDR3 sequence: CSVEGFGGLNTEAFF. The CDR3 nucleotides read TGCAGCGTTGAGGGGTTCGGAGGTTTGAACACTGAAGCTTTCTTT.

This clonotype was counted at least ten times. V usage is TRBV6-1 and J usage is TRBJ2-7; TRBD1 might be the D (6 bases). The CDR3 has 15 residues. Deletions cut 3 bases from V and 4 bases from J, with 16 bases between. Germline assignment: CDR1 MNHNS and CDR2 SASEGT. The CDR3 region is CASSDTGQRVYEQYF. The CDR3 coding sequence is TGTGCCAGCAGTGACACGGGACAAAGGGTTTACGAGCAGTACTTC.

This clonotype was observed at least ten times. The chain combines TRBV18 with TRBJ2-3; D remains unclear. This CDR3 has 14 residues. From germline, CDR1 is KGHSH and CDR2 LQKENI. V was pared by 8 bases and J by 0 bases, with 12 bases between. The CDR3 loop reads CASTSRLSTDTQYF. As DNA, the CDR3 is TGTGCCAGCACAAGTAGGTTGAGCACAGATACGCAGTATTTT.

The table lists this clonotype with a few counts. This chain uses TRBV25-1 with TRBJ1-1; D is uncertain. V lost 6 bases, J lost 8 bases, and 19 bases lay in between. The germline CDR1 and CDR2 sequences are MGHDK and SYGVNS. The CDR3 has 14 amino acids. The CDR3: CASRQTSGNREAFF. CDR3 bases: TGTGCCAGCAGACAGACCTCCGGGAACCGAGAAGCTTTCTTT.

This clonotype was recorded many times. The chain recombines TRBV5-6 with TRBJ2-1, with D possibly TRBD2 on 5 matching bases. The V end was cut by 0 bases, the J end by 3 bases, with 10 bases between. Germline CDR1 reads SGHDT; CDR2 reads YYEEEE. The CDR3 totals 15 residues. For the CDR3, the DNA is TGTGCCAGCAGCTTGGGAGGGAACCTCTACAATGAGCAGTTCTTC. Encoded protein: CASSLGGNLYNEQFF.

There are many counts of this clonotype. V gene TRBV5-1 combines with J gene TRBJ2-1; 10 nucleotides align to TRBD2. This CDR3 is built from 15 residues. CDR1 and CDR2 from the germline V gene are SGHRS and YFSETQ. The V segment lost 0 bases and the J segment 6 bases; nucleotides outside the gene matches: 3. This CDR3 reads CASSLVSSGSNEQFF. The CDR3 DNA sequence: TGCGCCAGCAGCTTGGTGTCTAGCGGGAGCAATGAGCAGTTCTTC.

The genes are TRBV20-1 and TRBJ2-4; TRBD2 matches at 8 bases. The V gene end was trimmed by 6 bases and the J gene end by 3 bases; junction bases not matched to a gene: 16. There are 17 residues in the CDR3. Germline V gives CDR1 DFQATT, CDR2 SNEGSKA (reference sequence). In DNA form, the CDR3 reads TGCAGTGCAGTTCCGGGACTAGGACGTCATGGCAAAAACATTCAGTACTTC. This gives the protein CSAVPGLGRHGKNIQYF.

This clonotype was recorded at least ten times. V is TRBV10-3 and J is TRBJ2-2; TRBD1 is a possible D gene (5 bases). The germline V and J ends were trimmed by 8 bases and 2 bases, with 9 bases remaining between them. Germline V gives CDR1 ENHRY, CDR2 SYGVKD. The CDR3 length is 13 residues. DNA for the CDR3: TGTGCCATCTCGACAGACAACACCGGGGAGCTGTTTTTT. It is translated as CAISTDNTGELFF.

At least ten counts were recorded for this clonotype. J is TRBJ2-1 and V is TRBV7-2, with unresolved D. The CDR3 has 13 amino acids. V dropped 5 bases and J dropped 6 bases, with 11 bases sitting between them. Germline assignment: CDR1 SGHTA and CDR2 FQGNSA. The CDR3 region is CASSHVLPNEQFF. The CDR3 DNA sequence: TGTGCCAGCAGCCACGTCTTGCCCAATGAGCAGTTCTTC.

Many counts were recorded for this clonotype. The chain combines TRBV20-1 with TRBJ2-1, with 7 bases that match TRBD1. This CDR3 has 18 residues. V was pared by 2 bases and J by 2 bases, with 15 bases of the junction left unmatched. Germline CDR1 and CDR2: DFQATT and SNEGSKA (reference sequence). The CDR3 DNA sequence: TGCAGTGCTAGAATATTTATGGGGACAGAGGGGACCTACAATGAGCAGTTCTTC. Translated: CSARIFMGTEGTYNEQFF.

This chain uses TRBV2 with TRBJ1-2, with 8 nucleotides matching TRBD1. This CDR3 comprises 16 residues. With V trimmed by 4 bases and J by 4 bases, 11 bases remained unmatched. Germline CDR1 is SNHLY and CDR2 is FYNNEI. CDR3 sequence reads: CASSVTSDTGGYGYTF. The CDR3, as DNA: TGTGCCAGCAGTGTCACCTCGGACACAGGGGGCTATGGCTACACCTTC.

This clonotype was found many times. The chain has TRBV21-1 and TRBJ2-3; TRBD1, the table's D call, lacks a check against the DNA. TRBV21-1 corresponds to a pseudogene. The CDR3 is made up of 14 amino acids. CDR3 bases: TGTGCCAGCAGCCTTAGACAGGGGGCCGATACGCAGTATTTT. Translating gives CASSLRQGADTQYF.

This clonotype was seen at least ten times. CDR3 bases: TGTGCCACCAGCAGAGGACAGGGGCACACTGAAGCTTTCTTT. Translation gives CATSRGQGHTEAFF. The genes are TRBV15 and TRBJ1-1; TRBD1 agrees at 8 bases. Germline V CDR1 and CDR2: LNHNV, YYDKDF (reference sequence). V lost 1 base to trimming and J lost 3 bases; unmatched junction nucleotides: 1. CDR3 size: 14 residues.

V is TRBV11-2 and J is TRBJ2-1, with D maybe TRBD1 (6 bases). The ends were cut back, 0 bases at V and 6 bases at J, with 9 bases in the middle. The CDR3 is made up of 14 amino acids. The V gene's germline CDR1 is SGHAT and CDR2 FQNNGV. The CDR3 loop reads CASSLDLGANEQFF. The DNA of the CDR3 is TGTGCCAGCAGCTTAGATCTGGGGGCCAATGAGCAGTTCTTC.

This clonotype was seen repeatedly, ten times or more. This chain links TRBV2 with TRBJ2-3; D is uncertain. V gave up 8 bases and J gave up 0 bases, with 15 bases separating them. CDR1 is SNHLY and CDR2 is FYNNEI in the germline V gene. This CDR3 region has 15 residues. CDR3 sequence (DNA): TGTGCCAGCGCTTTTAGAAACCCTAGCACAGATACGCAGTATTTT. Translated, it gives CASAFRNPSTDTQYF.

This clonotype was recorded many times. J is TRBJ2-3 and V is TRBV20-1; 8 nucleotides agree with TRBD1. Germline loops: CDR1 DFQATT, CDR2 SNEGSKA (reference sequence). This CDR3 is 16 amino acids long. Trimming took 5 bases from V and 1 from J; bases not matched to a gene: 11. CDR3 residues: CSAGNRTGFGTDTQYF. The CDR3 coding sequence is TGCAGTGCTGGAAACCGGACAGGGTTTGGCACAGATACGCAGTATTTT.

This clonotype was counted ten times or more. This chain links TRBV15 with TRBJ1-5, with 7 nucleotides matching TRBD1. CDR1 is LNHNV and CDR2 is YYDKDF in the germline V gene (reference sequence). This CDR3 spans 14 amino acids. Losses at the gene ends were 1 base for V and 5 bases for J; bases not matched to a gene: 2. DNA for the CDR3: TGTGCCACCAGCAGAGGGACAGGCGATCAGCCCCAGCATTTT. It specifies CATSRGTGDQPQHF.

This clonotype was seen a few times. The gene calls are TRBV7-6 and TRBJ2-5; D remains ambiguous. The CDR3 is 14 amino acids. V was clipped by 1 base and J by 5 bases, with 11 bases between them. CDR1 is SGHVS, CDR2 FNYEAQ, per germline. The CDR3, as DNA: TGTGCCAGCAGCTTAGACCCCGGCCTGGAGACCCAGTACTTC. Its translation: CASSLDPGLETQYF.

As regards this clonotype: This may be a read error: a much more frequent sequence differs by one nucleotide. This chain links TRBV12-3 or TRBV12-4 with TRBJ2-7; D gene uncertain. This CDR3 contains 15 residues. Written as DNA, the CDR3 is TGTGCCAGCAGTTTAGGAGCGTTGAGCTCCTACGTGCAGTACTTC. This codes for CASSLGALSSYVQYF.

Of note for this clonotype: Being one base from a much bigger clone, this may be a read error. The chain has TRBV7-6 and TRBJ2-3, with D tentatively TRBD1 (5 bases). Germline V gives CDR1 SGHVS, CDR2 FNYEAQ. The CDR3 extends over 15 amino acids. The CDR3, as DNA: TGTTCCAGCGCTACTCAGGGTCACGACACAGATACGCAGTATTTT. Its protein is CSSATQGHDTDTQYF.

In its sample, this clonotype was seen a few times. The chain recombines TRBV7-9 with TRBJ2-3; 7 bases line up with TRBD2. CDR1 is SEHNR and CDR2 is FQNEAQ in the germline V gene (reference sequence). J lost 0 bases, V lost 3 bases, and 6 bases had no gene match. The CDR3 contains 16 residues. The CDR3 here is CASSFASGSSTDTQYF. The DNA of the CDR3 is TGTGCCAGCAGCTTTGCTAGCGGAAGTAGCACAGATACGCAGTATTTT.